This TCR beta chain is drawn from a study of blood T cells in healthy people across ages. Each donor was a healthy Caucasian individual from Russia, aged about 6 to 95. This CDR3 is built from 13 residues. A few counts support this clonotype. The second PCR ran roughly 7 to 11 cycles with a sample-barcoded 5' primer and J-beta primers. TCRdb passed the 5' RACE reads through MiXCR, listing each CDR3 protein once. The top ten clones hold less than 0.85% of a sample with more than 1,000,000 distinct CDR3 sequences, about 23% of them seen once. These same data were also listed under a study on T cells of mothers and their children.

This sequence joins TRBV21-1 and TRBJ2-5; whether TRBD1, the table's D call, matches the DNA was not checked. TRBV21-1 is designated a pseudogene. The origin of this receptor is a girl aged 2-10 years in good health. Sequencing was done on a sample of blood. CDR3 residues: CASPGRLQETQYF. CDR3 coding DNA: TGTGCCAGTCCGGGACGGCTCCAAGAGACCCAGTACTTC.